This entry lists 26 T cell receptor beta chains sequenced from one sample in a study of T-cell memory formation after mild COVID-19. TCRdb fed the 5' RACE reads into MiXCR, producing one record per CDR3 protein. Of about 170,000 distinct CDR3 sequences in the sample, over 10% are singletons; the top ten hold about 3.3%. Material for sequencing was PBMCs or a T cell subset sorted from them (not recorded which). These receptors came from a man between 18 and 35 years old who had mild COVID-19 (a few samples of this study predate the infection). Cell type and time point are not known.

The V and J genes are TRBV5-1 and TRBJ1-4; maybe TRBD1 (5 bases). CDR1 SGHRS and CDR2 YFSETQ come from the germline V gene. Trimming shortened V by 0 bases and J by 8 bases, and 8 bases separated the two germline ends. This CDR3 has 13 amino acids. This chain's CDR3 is CASSLAGREKLFF. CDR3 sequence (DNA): TGCGCCAGCAGCTTGGCAGGGCGCGAAAAACTGTTTTTT.

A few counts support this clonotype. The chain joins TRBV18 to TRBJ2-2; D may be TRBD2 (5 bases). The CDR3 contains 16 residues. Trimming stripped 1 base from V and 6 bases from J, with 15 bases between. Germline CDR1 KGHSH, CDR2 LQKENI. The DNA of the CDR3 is TGTGCCAGCTCACCACAAGAGGGTCTGAATTCCGGGGAGCTGTTTTTT. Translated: CASSPQEGLNSGELFF.

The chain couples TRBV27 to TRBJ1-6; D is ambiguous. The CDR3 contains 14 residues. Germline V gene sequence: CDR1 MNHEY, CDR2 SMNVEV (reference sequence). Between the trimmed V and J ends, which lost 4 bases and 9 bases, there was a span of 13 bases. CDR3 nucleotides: TGTGCCAGCAGTTCGGAAAGGGAGTCTTCACCCCTCCACTTT. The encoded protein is CASSSERESSPLHF.

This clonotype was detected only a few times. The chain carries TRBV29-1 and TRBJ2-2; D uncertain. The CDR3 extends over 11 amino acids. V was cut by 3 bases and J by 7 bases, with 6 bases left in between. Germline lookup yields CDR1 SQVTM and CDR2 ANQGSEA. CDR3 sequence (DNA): TGCAGCGTTGACGGACGCGGGGAGCTGTTTTTT. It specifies CSVDGRGELFF.

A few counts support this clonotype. Written as DNA, the CDR3 is TGCGCCAGCAGCCTACTAGCGGGGGGGCCTCGGGCAGATACGCAGTATTTT. Translation gives CASSLLAGGPRADTQYF. V and J are TRBV5-1 and TRBJ2-3; 13 nucleotides line up with TRBD2. The CDR3 is made up of 17 amino acids. CDR1 and CDR2 (germline): SGHRS, YFSETQ. V gave up 4 bases and J gave up 4 bases; unmatched junction bases: 9.

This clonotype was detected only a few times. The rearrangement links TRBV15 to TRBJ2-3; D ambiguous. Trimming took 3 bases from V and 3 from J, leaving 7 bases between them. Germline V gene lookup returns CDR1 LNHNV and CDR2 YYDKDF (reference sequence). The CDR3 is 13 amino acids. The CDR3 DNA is TGTGCCACCAGCAGGGTCCCTACAGATACGCAGTATTTT. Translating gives CATSRVPTDTQYF. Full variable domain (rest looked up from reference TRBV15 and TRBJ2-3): DAMVIQNPRYQVTQFGKPVTLSCSQTLNHNVMYWYQQKSSQAPKLLFHYYDKDFNNEADTPDNFQSRRPNTSFCFLDIRSPGLGDTAMYLCATSRVPTDTQYFGPGTRLTVL.

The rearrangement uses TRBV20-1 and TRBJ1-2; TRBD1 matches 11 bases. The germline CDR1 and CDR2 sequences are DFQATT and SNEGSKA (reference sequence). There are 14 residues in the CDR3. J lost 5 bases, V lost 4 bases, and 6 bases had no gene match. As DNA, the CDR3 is TGCAGTGCTAATGCGGGACAGGGGGGATATGGCTACACCTTC. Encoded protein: CSANAGQGGYGYTF.

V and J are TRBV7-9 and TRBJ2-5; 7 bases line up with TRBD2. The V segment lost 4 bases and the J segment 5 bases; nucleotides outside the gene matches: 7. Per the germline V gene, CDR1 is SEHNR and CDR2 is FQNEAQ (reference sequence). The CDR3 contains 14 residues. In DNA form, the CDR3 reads TGTGCCAGCAGCTCCCGGACTAGAGTTGAGACCCAGTACTTC. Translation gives CASSSRTRVETQYF.

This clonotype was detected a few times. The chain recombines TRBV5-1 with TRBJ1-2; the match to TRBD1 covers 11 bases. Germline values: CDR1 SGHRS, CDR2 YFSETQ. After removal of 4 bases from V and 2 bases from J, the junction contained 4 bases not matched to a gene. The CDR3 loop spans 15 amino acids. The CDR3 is CASSGGQGANYGYTF. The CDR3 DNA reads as TGCGCCAGCAGCGGAGGACAGGGGGCCAACTATGGCTACACCTTC. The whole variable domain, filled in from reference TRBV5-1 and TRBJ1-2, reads KAGVTQTPRYLIKTRGQQVTLSCSPISGHRSVSWYQQTPGQGLQFLFEYFSETQRNKGNFPGRFSGRQFSNSRSEMNVSTLELGDSALYLCASSGGQGANYGYTFGSGTRLTVV.

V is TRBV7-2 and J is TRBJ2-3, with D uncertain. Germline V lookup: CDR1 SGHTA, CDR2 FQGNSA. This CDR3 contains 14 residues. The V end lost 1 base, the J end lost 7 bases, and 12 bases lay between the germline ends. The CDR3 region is CASSLEVVSHTQYF. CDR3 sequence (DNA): TGTGCCAGCAGCTTAGAGGTAGTGTCACATACGCAGTATTTT. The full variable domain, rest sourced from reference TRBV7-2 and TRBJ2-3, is GAGVSQSPSNKVTEKGKDVELRCDPISGHTALYWYRQSLGQGLEFLIYFQGNSAPDKSGLPSDRFSAERTGGSVSTLTIQRTQQEDSAVYLCASSLEVVSHTQYFGPGTRLTVL.

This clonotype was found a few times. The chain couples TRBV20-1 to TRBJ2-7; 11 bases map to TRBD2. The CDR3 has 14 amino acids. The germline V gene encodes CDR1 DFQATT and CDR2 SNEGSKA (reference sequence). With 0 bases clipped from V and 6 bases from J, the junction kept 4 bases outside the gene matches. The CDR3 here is CSARDVTSGGEQYF. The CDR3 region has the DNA TGCAGTGCTAGAGATGTAACTAGCGGGGGCGAGCAGTACTTC.

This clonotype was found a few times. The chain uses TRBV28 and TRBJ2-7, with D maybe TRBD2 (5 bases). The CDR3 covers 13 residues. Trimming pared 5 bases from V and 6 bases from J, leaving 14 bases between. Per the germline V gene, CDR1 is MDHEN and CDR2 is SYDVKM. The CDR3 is CASSRTPPGEQYV. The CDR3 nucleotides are TGTGCCAGCAGTAGGACTCCGCCTGGCGAGCAGTACGTC.

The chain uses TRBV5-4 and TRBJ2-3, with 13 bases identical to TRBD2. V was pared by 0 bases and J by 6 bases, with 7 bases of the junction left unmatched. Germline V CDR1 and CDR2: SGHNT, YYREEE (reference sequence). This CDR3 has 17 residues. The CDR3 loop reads CASSLGLAGGSPDTQYF. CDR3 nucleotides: TGTGCCAGCAGCTTGGGACTAGCGGGGGGATCCCCCGATACGCAGTATTTT.

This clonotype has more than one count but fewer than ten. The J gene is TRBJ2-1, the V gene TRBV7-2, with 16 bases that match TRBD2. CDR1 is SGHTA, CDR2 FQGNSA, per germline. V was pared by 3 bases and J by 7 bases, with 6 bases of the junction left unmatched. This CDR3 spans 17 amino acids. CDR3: CASSFSGTSGGVNEQFF. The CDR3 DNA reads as TGTGCCAGCAGCTTCTCCGGGACTAGCGGGGGGGTAAATGAGCAGTTCTTC.

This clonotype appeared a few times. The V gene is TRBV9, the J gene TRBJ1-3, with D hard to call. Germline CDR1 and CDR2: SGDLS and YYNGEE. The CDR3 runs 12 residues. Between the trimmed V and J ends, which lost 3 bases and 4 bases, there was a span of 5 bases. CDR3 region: CASSALGNTIYF. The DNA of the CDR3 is TGTGCCAGCAGCGCCCTAGGAAACACCATATATTTT.

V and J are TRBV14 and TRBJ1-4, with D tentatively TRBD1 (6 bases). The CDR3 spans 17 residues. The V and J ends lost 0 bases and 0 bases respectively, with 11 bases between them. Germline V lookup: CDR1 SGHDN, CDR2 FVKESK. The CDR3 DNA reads TGTGCCAGCAGCCAAGATCGGGGGGCGGCAACTAATGAAAAACTGTTTTTT. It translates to CASSQDRGAATNEKLFF.

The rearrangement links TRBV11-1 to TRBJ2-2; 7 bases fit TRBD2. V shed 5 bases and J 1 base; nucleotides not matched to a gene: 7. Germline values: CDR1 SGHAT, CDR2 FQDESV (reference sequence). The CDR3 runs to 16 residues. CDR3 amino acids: CASSPKRGLNTGELFF. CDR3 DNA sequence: TGTGCCAGCAGCCCGAAGCGGGGCTTGAACACCGGGGAGCTGTTTTTT. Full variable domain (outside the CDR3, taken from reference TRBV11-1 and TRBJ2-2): EAEVAQSPRYKITEKSQAVAFWCDPISGHATLYWYRQILGQGPELLVQFQDESVVDDSQLPKDRFSAERLKGVDSTLKIQPAELGDSAMYLCASSPKRGLNTGELFFGEGSRLTVL.

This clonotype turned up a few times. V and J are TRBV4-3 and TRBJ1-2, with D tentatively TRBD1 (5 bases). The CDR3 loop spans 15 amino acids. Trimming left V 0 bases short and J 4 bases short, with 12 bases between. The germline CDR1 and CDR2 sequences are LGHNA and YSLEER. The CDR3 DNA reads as TGCGCCAGCAGCCAAGATGCGGTGGGGGGCTATGGCTACACCTTC. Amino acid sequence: CASSQDAVGGYGYTF.

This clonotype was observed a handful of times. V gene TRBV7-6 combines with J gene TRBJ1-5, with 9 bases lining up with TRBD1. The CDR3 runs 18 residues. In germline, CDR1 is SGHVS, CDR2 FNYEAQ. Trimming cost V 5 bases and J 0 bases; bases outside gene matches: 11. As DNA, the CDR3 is TGTGCCAGCAGCCCCCTCGAATGGGACAGGGATAGCAATCAGCCCCAGCATTTT. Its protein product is CASSPLEWDRDSNQPQHF.

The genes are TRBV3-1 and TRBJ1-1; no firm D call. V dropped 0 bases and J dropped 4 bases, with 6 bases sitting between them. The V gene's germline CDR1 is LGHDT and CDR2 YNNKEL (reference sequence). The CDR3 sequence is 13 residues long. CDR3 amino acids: CASSQDWTTEAFF. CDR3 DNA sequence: TGTGCCAGCAGCCAAGATTGGACCACTGAAGCTTTCTTT.

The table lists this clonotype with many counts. The CDR3 DNA is TGTGCCAGCAGCTTAGTCCAGAACACCGGGGAGCTGTTTTTT. Amino acid sequence: CASSLVQNTGELFF. This sequence joins TRBV7-9 and TRBJ2-2; D is ambiguous. The germline V and J ends were trimmed by 1 base and 1 base, with 4 bases remaining between them. CDR1 is SEHNR, CDR2 FQNEAQ, per germline (reference sequence). This CDR3 region has 14 residues.

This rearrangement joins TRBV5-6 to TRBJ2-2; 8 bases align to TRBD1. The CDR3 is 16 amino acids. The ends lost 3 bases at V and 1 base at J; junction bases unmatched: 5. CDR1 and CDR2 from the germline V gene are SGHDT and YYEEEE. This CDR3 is CASSSIGTGNTGELFF. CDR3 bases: TGTGCCAGCAGCTCCATCGGGACAGGGAACACCGGGGAGCTGTTTTTT.

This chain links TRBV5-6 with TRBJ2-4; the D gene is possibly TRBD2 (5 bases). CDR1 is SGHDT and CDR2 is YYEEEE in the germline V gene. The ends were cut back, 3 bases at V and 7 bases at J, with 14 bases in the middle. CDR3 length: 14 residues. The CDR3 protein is CASSWSEGLNIQYF. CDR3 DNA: TGTGCCAGCAGCTGGTCTGAGGGTTTGAACATTCAGTACTTC.

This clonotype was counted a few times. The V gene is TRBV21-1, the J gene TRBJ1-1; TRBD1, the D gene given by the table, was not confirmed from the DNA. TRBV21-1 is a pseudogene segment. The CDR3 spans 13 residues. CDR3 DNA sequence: TGTGCCATCAAGGGGGACAGTCAAACTGAAGCTTTCTTT. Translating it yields CAIKGDSQTEAFF.

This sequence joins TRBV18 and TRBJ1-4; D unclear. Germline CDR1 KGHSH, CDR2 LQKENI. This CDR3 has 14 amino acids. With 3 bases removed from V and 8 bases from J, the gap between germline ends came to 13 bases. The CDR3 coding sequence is TGTGCCAGCTCACCCGGCAACTCGGGGGAAAAACTGTTTTTT. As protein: CASSPGNSGEKLFF.

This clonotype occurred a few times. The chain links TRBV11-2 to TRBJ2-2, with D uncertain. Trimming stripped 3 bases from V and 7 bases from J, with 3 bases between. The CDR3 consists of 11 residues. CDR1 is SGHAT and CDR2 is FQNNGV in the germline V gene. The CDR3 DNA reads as TGTGCCAGCAGCTTCGTCGGGGAGCTGTTTTTT. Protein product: CASSFVGELFF.